This T cell receptor beta chain was observed in a study of regulatory T cells in long-lasting Graves disease. The CDR3 is made up of 12 amino acids. The V gene lost 7 bases and the J gene lost 5 bases, with 14 bases spanning the gap. Germline V gene data show CDR1 as SQVTM and CDR2 as ANQGSEA. Time point here: newly diagnosed GD, antithyroid drugs for less than 3 months. Generation of the TCR library employed RNA extracted from PBMCs. Relying on iRepertoire HTBI primers and Arm-PCR of CDR3 regions, the team built TCR beta libraries. TCRdb processed the multiplex PCR reads anew with MiXCR; each CDR3 protein has one entry. The table has 400,000 to 450,000 distinct CDR3 sequences, roughly 15% seen once. This sample also appeared in a second study, on T cells in Graves' hyperthyroidism and ophthalmopathy.

V usage is TRBV29-1 and J usage is TRBJ2-5; D remains ambiguous. This TCR came from a woman in her 30s with Graves disease. The specimen was peripheral blood mononuclear cells (PBMCs), collected at new diagnosis, from a patient treated with antithyroid drugs. The CDR3 nucleotides read TGCAGCGGGCTGGGTAATGGTGAGACCCAGTACTTC. It yields the protein CSGLGNGETQYF.